These 21 T cell receptor beta chains came from one sample sequenced in a study of shared clonotypes between healthy human individuals. Profiled with immunoSEQ multiplex PCR; TCRdb holds only in-frame clones, not every one. This sample yields about 300,000 clones, of which approximately 79% are seen a single time; 10% belongs to the top ten. Sequencing used memory CD4+ T cells sorted from blood. The subset denotes: CD45RA-negative fraction. These receptors were taken from a man aged 25 to 40 in good health.

CDR3 sequence: CATSRDKAGGADEQYF. The CDR3 DNA follows: TGTGCCACCAGCAGAGATAAGGCAGGGGGCGCGGACGAGCAGTACTTC. The genes are TRBV15 and TRBJ2-7; 8 nucleotides agree with TRBD1. The CDR3 sequence is 16 residues long. The J segment lost 5 bases and the V segment lost 0 bases, leaving 9 bases of the junction unmatched. Germline V gene data show CDR1 as LNHNV and CDR2 as YYDKDF (reference sequence).

The chain carries TRBV10-3 and TRBJ1-1; 12 nucleotides agree with TRBD1. Losses at the gene ends were 10 bases for V and 12 bases for J; bases not matched to a gene: 15. The CDR3 totals 14 residues. The germline V gene has CDR1 ENHRY and CDR2 SYGVKD. DNA for the CDR3: TGTGCCACAACCCAAACCGGGACAGGGGGCCTATCTTTCTTT. Residues: CATTQTGTGGLSFF.

This clone was seen many times. This sequence joins TRBV5-5 and TRBJ2-1, with a tentative D call TRBD1 (5 bases). Germline-derived CDR1 and CDR2 are SGHKS and YYEKEE (reference sequence). V lost 0 bases and J 6 bases, leaving 10 bases between the germline ends. The CDR3 runs 14 residues. The CDR3, as DNA: TGTGCCAGCAGCTTGGTGGGTAGGGGCAATGAGCAGTTCTTC. The encoded protein is CASSLVGRGNEQFF.

The chain combines TRBV18 with TRBJ1-3; D uncertain. Germline V gene data show CDR1 as KGHSH and CDR2 as LQKENI. V lost 3 bases and J lost 4, with 1 base in between. The CDR3 is 11 amino acids. The CDR3 here is CASSPGNTIYF. As DNA, the CDR3 is TGTGCCAGCTCACCCGGAAACACCATATATTTT.

This clone has more than one count but fewer than ten. This chain links TRBV5-1 with TRBJ1-2; D is perhaps TRBD1 (5 bases). The germline gives CDR1 SGHRS, CDR2 YFSETQ. CDR3 size: 15 residues. The V and J ends lost 0 bases and 6 bases respectively, with 15 bases between them. In DNA form, the CDR3 reads TGCGCCAGCAGCTTGGCGGGACCATACTTGGATGGCTACACCTTC. It yields the protein CASSLAGPYLDGYTF.

This chain uses TRBV7-6 with TRBJ1-2; 8 bases are a match to TRBD1. Germline loops: CDR1 SGHVS, CDR2 FNYEAQ. The CDR3 extends over 15 amino acids. J lost 5 bases, V lost 1 base, and 6 bases had no gene match. CDR3 nucleotide sequence: TGTGCCAGCAGCTTAGGGACAGGGTCGGGGTATGGCTACACCTTC. Protein: CASSLGTGSGYGYTF.

This clone was seen only a few times. V gene TRBV28 combines with J gene TRBJ2-1, with D possibly being TRBD1 or TRBD2 (6 bases each). V was shortened by 8 bases and J by 4 bases, with 15 bases between the two germline ends. From germline, CDR1 is MDHEN and CDR2 SYDVKM. The CDR3 length is 14 residues. DNA for the CDR3: TGTGCCAGCGGGGGGCTCGGTACGTACAATGAGCAGTTCTTC. Amino acids: CASGGLGTYNEQFF.

V and J are TRBV9 and TRBJ1-1, with 10 nucleotides matching TRBD1. The trim removed 0 bases at V and 7 bases at J, leaving 12 bases unmatched. Germline CDR1 is SGDLS and CDR2 is YYNGEE. The CDR3 totals 17 residues. CDR3 DNA sequence: TGTGCCAGCAGCGTAGGAATATCCCGCGACAGGGGGCTTGAAGCTTTCTTT. This sequence encodes CASSVGISRDRGLEAFF.

As concerns this clone: Other DNA sequences in the sample encode the same CDR3. This chain links TRBV2 with TRBJ2-7, with TRBD1 matching 8 bases. The V and J ends lost 5 bases and 4 bases, in that order; junction bases with no gene match: 1. From germline, CDR1 is SNHLY and CDR2 FYNNEI. This CDR3 contains 12 residues. The CDR3 DNA follows: TGTGCCAGCAGTAGGACAGGGTACGAGCAGTACTTC. Protein sequence: CASSRTGYEQYF.

The V gene is TRBV27, the J gene TRBJ2-7; D may correspond to TRBD1 or TRBD2 (5 bases each). V was clipped by 3 bases and J by 6 bases, with 18 bases between them. This CDR3 has 15 amino acids. CDR1 and CDR2 (germline): MNHEY, SMNVEV (reference sequence). CDR3 amino acids: CASSFSVRGPFEQYF. CDR3 coding DNA: TGTGCCAGCAGTTTTAGTGTGAGGGGACCGTTCGAGCAGTACTTC.

This chain links TRBV4-3 with TRBJ1-3, with 11 bases identical to TRBD1. V gave up 0 bases and J gave up 9 bases; unmatched junction bases: 7. The CDR3 is 16 amino acids. CDR1 LGHNA and CDR2 YSLEER come from the germline V gene. The CDR3 nucleotides are TGCGCCAGCAGCCAAGATCTTGGACAGGGGGCACTCACCATATATTTT. This codes for CASSQDLGQGALTIYF.

J is TRBJ2-1 and V is TRBV19; tentatively, D is TRBD2 (6 bases). The CDR3 loop spans 17 amino acids. V shed 6 bases and J shed 0 bases, with 18 bases lying between them. Germline loops: CDR1 LNHDA, CDR2 SQIVND (reference sequence). The CDR3 loop is CASSSQIADLSYNEQFF. DNA of the CDR3: TGTGCCAGTAGCAGCCAAATAGCGGATCTCTCCTACAATGAGCAGTTCTTC.

The chain joins TRBV9 to TRBJ1-2; 10 positions agree with TRBD1. Germline V gene data show CDR1 as SGDLS and CDR2 as YYNGEE. J lost 2 bases, V lost 3 bases, and 1 base had no gene match. This CDR3 has 14 amino acids. The CDR3 nucleotides are TGTGCCAGCAGCGCGGGACAGGGGAACTATGGCTACACCTTC. Translated, it gives CASSAGQGNYGYTF.

The rearrangement links TRBV7-6 to TRBJ2-7; D call uncertain. The V and J ends lost 1 base and 3 bases respectively, with 10 bases between them. The CDR3 length is 14 residues. The germline gives CDR1 SGHVS, CDR2 FNYEAQ. CDR3 sequence: CASSLVGQDYEQYF. The CDR3 DNA reads as TGTGCCAGCAGCTTAGTTGGGCAGGACTACGAGCAGTACTTC.

The chain is built from TRBV6-1 and TRBJ2-7; D unclear. This CDR3 has 14 residues. V was pared by 2 bases and J by 1 base, with 9 bases between. CDR1 is MNHNS and CDR2 is SASEGT in the germline V gene. The CDR3 region is CASSEPAKSYEQYF. In DNA, the CDR3 is TGTGCCAGCAGTGAACCAGCTAAATCCTACGAGCAGTACTTC.

The chain recombines TRBV30 with TRBJ2-7, with a tentative D call TRBD1 (6 bases). Germline CDR1 reads GTSNPN; CDR2 reads SVGIG (reference sequence). Deletions cut 1 base from V and 4 bases from J, with 14 bases between. This CDR3 is 14 amino acids long. The CDR3 region is CAWSDPWTDYEQYF. Here the CDR3 DNA reads TGTGCCTGGAGTGACCCGTGGACAGATTACGAGCAGTACTTC. The full variable domain, in which reference TRBV30 and TRBJ2-7 provide the parts outside the CDR3, is SQTIHQWPATLVQPVGSPLSLECTVEGTSNPNLYWYRQAAGRGLQLLFYSVGIGQISSEVPQNLSASRPQDRQFILSSKKLLLSDSGFYLCAWSDPWTDYEQYFGPGTRLTVT.

This chain connects TRBV10-3 to TRBJ2-5, with TRBD2 matching 11 bases. The CDR3 extends over 14 amino acids. CDR1 and CDR2 (germline): ENHRY, SYGVKD. With 4 bases clipped from V and 10 bases from J, the junction kept 8 bases outside the gene matches. The DNA of the CDR3 is TGTGCCATCAGTGGCTCCACTAGCGGGAGCGACCAGTACTTC. Amino acids: CAISGSTSGSDQYF.

This clone was recorded a few times. The chain is built from TRBV27 and TRBJ2-7, with 11 bases that match TRBD2. Unmatched junction bases numbered 11, after V lost 5 bases and J lost 5 bases. Germline values: CDR1 MNHEY, CDR2 SMNVEV (reference sequence). CDR3 length equals 16 residues. CDR3 loop: CASSPISSGRTDEQYF. The CDR3 bases are TGTGCCAGCAGTCCTATTTCTAGCGGGAGGACAGACGAGCAGTACTTC.

The chain is built from TRBV27 and TRBJ2-5, with D possibly being TRBD1 (5 bases). Per the germline V gene, CDR1 is MNHEY and CDR2 is SMNVEV (reference sequence). Trimming removed 5 bases at V and 1 base at J, with 11 bases between. The length of the CDR3 is 14 residues. The CDR3 protein is CASSPRTFQETQYF. In DNA form, the CDR3 reads TGTGCCAGCAGTCCTAGGACATTCCAAGAGACCCAGTACTTC.

V and J are TRBV5-6 and TRBJ1-4; D may be TRBD1 (5 bases). The CDR3 spans 15 residues. CDR1 is SGHDT and CDR2 is YYEEEE in the germline V gene. V was trimmed by 0 bases and J by 8 bases, leaving 14 bases between them. The CDR3 sequence is CASSLVRGGGEKLFF. For the CDR3, the DNA is TGTGCCAGCAGCTTGGTAAGGGGCGGAGGCGAAAAACTGTTTTTT.

The count of this clone is one. CDR3 bases: TGTGCCTGGAGGGCCGGACACACCGAGCAGTACTTC. Encoded protein: CAWRAGHTEQYF. The chain employs TRBV30 and TRBJ2-7, with a weak D call TRBD1 (5 bases). V was clipped by 3 bases and J by 6 bases, with 12 bases between them. There are 12 residues in the CDR3. The germline CDR1 and CDR2 sequences are GTSNPN and SVGIG (reference sequence).